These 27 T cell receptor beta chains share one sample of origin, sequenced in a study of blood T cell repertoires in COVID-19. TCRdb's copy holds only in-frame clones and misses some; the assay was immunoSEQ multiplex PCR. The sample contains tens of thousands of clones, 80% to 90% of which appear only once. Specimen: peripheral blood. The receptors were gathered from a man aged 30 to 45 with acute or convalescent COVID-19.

Here the CDR3 DNA reads TGTGCCAGCAGTGAGCAGGGTAGTGACTATGGCTACACCTTC. Residues: CASSEQGSDYGYTF. The chain combines TRBV2 with TRBJ1-2, with D possibly matching TRBD1 (5 bases). The germline gives CDR1 SNHLY, CDR2 FYNNEI. Trimming removed 3 bases from V and 3 bases from J, with 11 bases in between. The CDR3 covers 14 residues.

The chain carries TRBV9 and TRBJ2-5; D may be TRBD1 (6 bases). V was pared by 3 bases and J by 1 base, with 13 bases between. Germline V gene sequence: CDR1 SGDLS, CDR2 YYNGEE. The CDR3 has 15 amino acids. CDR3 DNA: TGTGCCAGCAGCGCCTCCAGGGGATTCCAAGAGACCCAGTACTTC. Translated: CASSASRGFQETQYF.

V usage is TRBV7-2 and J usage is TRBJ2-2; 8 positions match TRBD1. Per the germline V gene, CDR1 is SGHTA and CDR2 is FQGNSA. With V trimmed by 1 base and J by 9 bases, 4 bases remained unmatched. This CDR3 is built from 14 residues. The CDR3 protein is CASSLDAGGRELFF. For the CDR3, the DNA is TGTGCCAGCAGCTTAGATGCAGGGGGCCGGGAGCTGTTTTTT.

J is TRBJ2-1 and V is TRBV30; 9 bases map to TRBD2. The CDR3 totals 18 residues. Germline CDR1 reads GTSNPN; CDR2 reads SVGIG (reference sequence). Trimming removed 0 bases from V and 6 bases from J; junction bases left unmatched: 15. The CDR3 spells CAWSVFPRGAGGLNEQFF. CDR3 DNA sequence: TGTGCCTGGAGTGTATTCCCCAGGGGAGCGGGAGGACTCAATGAGCAGTTCTTC.

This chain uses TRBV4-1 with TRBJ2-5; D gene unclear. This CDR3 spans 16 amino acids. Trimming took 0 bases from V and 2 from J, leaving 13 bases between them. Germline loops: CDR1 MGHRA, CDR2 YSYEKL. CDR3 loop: CASSQDPGRLQETQYF. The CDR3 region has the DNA TGCGCCAGCAGCCAAGATCCAGGCCGGCTACAAGAGACCCAGTACTTC.

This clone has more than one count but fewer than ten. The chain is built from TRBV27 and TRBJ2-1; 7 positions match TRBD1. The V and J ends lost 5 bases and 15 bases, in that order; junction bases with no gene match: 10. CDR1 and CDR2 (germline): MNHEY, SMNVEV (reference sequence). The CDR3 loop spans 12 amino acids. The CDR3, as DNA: TGTGCCAGCAGTGCCCGCCGGGACAGAGCGTTCTTC. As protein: CASSARRDRAFF.

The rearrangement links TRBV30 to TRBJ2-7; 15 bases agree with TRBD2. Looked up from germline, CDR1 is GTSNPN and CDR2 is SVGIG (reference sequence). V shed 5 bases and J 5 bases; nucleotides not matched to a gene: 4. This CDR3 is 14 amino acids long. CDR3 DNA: TGTGCCTGGGGAAGGACTAGCGGGAGGGACGAGCAGTACTTC. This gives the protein CAWGRTSGRDEQYF.

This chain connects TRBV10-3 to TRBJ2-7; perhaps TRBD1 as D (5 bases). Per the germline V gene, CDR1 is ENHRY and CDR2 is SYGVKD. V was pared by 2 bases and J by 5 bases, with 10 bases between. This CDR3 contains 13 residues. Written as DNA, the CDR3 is TGTGCCATCAGTGAGGGAGAAGGGGACGAGCAGTACGTC. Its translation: CAISEGEGDEQYV.

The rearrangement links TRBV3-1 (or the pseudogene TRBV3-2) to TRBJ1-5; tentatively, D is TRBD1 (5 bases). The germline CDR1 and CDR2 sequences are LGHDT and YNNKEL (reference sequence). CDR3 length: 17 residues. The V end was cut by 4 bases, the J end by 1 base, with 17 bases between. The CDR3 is CASSPSAGYGSNQPQHF. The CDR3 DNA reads TGTGCCAGCAGCCCGAGTGCAGGGTACGGGAGCAATCAGCCCCAGCATTTT.

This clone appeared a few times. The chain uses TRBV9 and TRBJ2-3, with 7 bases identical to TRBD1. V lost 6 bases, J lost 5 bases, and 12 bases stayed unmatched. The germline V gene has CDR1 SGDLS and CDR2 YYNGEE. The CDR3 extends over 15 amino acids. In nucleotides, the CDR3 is TGTGCCAGCAATTACCTTGACAGGGTGGGAGATACGCAGTATTTT. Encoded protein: CASNYLDRVGDTQYF.

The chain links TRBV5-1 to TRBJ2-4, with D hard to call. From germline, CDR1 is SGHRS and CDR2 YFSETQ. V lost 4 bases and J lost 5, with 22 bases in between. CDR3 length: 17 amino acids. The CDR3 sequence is CASSPRSERFSENIQYF. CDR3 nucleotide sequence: TGCGCCAGCAGCCCCCGCTCTGAGCGATTCAGCGAAAACATTCAGTACTTC.

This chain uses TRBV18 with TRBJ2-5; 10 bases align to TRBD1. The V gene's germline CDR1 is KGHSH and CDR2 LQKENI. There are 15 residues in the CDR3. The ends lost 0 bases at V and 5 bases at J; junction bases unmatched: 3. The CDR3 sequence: CASSPPGTGVETQYF. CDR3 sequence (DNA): TGTGCCAGCTCACCACCCGGGACAGGGGTGGAGACCCAGTACTTC.

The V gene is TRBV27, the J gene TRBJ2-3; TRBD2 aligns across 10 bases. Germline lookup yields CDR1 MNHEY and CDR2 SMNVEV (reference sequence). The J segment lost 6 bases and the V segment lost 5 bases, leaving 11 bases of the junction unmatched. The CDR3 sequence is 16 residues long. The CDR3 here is CASSTSSGRAYDTQYF. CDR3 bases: TGTGCCAGCAGTACCTCTAGCGGGAGAGCTTACGATACGCAGTATTTT.

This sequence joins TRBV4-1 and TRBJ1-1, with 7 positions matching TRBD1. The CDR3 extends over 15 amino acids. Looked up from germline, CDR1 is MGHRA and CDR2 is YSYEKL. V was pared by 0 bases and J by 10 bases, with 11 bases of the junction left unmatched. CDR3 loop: CASSQDVLRGRVAFF. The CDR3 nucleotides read TGCGCCAGCAGCCAAGATGTGTTGAGGGGGCGAGTAGCTTTCTTT.

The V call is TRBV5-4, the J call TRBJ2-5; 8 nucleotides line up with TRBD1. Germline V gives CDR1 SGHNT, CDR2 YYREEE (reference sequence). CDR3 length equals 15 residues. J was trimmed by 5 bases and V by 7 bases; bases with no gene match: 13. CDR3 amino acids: CASSDSTGAVETQYF. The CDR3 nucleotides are TGTGCCAGCTCCGACTCGACAGGGGCGGTGGAGACCCAGTACTTC.

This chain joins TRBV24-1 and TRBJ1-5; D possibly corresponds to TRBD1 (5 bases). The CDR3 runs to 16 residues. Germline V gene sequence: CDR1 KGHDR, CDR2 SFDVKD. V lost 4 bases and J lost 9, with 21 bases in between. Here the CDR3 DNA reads TGTGCCACCAGTGACAGTGCTTCGGACACTTCTCGGCCCCAGCATTTT. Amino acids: CATSDSASDTSRPQHF.

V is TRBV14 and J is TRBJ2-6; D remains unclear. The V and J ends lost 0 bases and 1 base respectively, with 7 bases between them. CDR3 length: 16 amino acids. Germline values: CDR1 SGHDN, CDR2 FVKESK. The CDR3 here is CASSQDIRSGANVLTF. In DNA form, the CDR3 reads TGTGCCAGCAGCCAAGATATACGGTCTGGGGCCAACGTCCTGACTTTC.

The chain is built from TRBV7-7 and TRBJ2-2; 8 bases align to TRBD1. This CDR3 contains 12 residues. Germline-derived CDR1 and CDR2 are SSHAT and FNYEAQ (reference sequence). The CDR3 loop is CATGGSTGELFF. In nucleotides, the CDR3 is TGTGCTACAGGGGGATCCACCGGGGAGCTGTTTTTT. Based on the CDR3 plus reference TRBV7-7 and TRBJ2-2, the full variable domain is GAGVSQSPRYKVTKRGQDVTLRCDPISSHATLYWYQQALGQGPEFLTYFNYEAQPDKSGLPSDRFSAERPEGSISTLTIQRTEQRDSAMYRCATGGSTGELFFGEGSRLTVL.

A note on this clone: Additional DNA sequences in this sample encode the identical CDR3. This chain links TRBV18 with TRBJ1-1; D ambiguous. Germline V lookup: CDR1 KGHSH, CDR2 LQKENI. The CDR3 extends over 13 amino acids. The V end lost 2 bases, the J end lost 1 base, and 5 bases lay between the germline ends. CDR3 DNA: TGTGCCAGCTCACCATCCGGGAACACTGAAGCTTTCTTT. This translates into CASSPSGNTEAFF.

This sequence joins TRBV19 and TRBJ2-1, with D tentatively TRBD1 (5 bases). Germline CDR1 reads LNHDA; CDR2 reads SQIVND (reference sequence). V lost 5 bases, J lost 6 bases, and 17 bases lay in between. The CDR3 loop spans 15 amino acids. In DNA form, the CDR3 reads TGTGCCAGTAGTCCAGCGTGGGGCGCGAGCAATGAGCAGTTCTTC. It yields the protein CASSPAWGASNEQFF. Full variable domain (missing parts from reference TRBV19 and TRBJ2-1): DGGITQSPKYLFRKEGQNVTLSCEQNLNHDAMYWYRQDPGQGLRLIYYSQIVNDFQKGDIAEGYSVSREKKESFPLTVTSAQKNPTAFYLCASSPAWGASNEQFFGPGTRLTVL.

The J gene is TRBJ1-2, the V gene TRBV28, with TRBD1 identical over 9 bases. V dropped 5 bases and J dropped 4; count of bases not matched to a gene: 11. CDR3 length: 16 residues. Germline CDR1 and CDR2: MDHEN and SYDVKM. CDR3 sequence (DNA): TGTGCCAGCAGTCGCCCGGGACAGGGTAAAGGCTATGGCTACACCTTC. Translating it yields CASSRPGQGKGYGYTF.

CDR3 in DNA: TGTGCCAGCTCACGGGATTGGGGCGCCCACTCTGGAAACACCATATATTTT. Residues: CASSRDWGAHSGNTIYF. The gene calls are TRBV18 and TRBJ1-3, with TRBD1 as a possible D gene (5 bases). Germline lookup yields CDR1 KGHSH and CDR2 LQKENI. Trimming removed 4 bases at V and 0 bases at J, with 16 bases between. This CDR3 has 17 amino acids.

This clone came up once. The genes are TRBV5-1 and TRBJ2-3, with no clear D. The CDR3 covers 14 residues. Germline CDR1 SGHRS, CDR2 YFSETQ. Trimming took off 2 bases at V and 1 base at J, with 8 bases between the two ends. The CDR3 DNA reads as TGCGCCAGCAGCTTCTCGGTTGGCACAGATACGCAGTATTTT. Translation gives CASSFSVGTDTQYF.

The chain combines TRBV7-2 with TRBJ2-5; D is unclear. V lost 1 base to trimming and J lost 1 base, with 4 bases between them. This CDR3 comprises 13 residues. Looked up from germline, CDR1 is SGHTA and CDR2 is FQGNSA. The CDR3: CASSLGPQETQYF. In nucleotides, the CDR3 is TGTGCCAGCAGCTTAGGGCCCCAAGAGACCCAGTACTTC. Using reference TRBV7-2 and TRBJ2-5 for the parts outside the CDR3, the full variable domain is GAGVSQSPSNKVTEKGKDVELRCDPISGHTALYWYRQSLGQGLEFLIYFQGNSAPDKSGLPSDRFSAERTGGSVSTLTIQRTQQEDSAVYLCASSLGPQETQYFGPGTRLLVL.

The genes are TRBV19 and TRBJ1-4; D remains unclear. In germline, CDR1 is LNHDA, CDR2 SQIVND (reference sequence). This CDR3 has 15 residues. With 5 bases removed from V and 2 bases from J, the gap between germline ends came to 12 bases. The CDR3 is CASSPQQITNEKLFF. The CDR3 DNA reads TGTGCCAGTAGTCCTCAACAGATCACTAATGAAAAACTGTTTTTT.

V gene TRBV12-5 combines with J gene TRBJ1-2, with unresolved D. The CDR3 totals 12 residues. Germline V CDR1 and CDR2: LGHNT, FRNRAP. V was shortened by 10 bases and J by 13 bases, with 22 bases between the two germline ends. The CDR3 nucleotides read TGTGCTACTTGGGGAGGCGCAGGTTCTCCCACCTTC. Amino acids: CATWGGAGSPTF.

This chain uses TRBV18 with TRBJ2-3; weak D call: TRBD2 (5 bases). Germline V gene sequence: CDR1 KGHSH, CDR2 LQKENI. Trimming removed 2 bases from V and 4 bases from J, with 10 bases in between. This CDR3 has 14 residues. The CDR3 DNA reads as TGTGCCAGCTCACCAGTAGCGACTCCAGATACGCAGTATTTT. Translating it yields CASSPVATPDTQYF.